This T cell receptor beta chain was identified during a study of OX40 agonist ivuxolimab in advanced cancers. Study background: Treatment of patients was with ivuxolimab, an agonistic anti-OX40 (CD134) antibody. Cohort: around 79% men, mean age around 61, aged about 20 to 79. Of the participants, approximately 36% had some prior anti-PD-1, anti-PD-L1 or anti-CTLA-4 therapy, which was allowed.

Sequenced by immunoSEQ multiplex PCR; TCRdb stores in-frame clones only, minus some. The repertoire has fewer than 20,000 clones, roughly 78% of them found once; the top ten carry roughly 28%. Trimming removed 5 bases from V and 4 bases from J, with 12 bases in between. Germline CDR1 SEHNR, CDR2 FQNEAQ (reference sequence). This CDR3 has 14 residues. This rearrangement joins TRBV7-9 to TRBJ1-5; D is uncertain. Material: CD4+ or CD8+ T cells sorted from blood, obtained in a trial of the OX40 agonist ivuxolimab. This clonotype was obtained from an adult with an advanced solid tumor such as melanoma, head and neck, liver or kidney cancer. This chain's CDR3 is CASSPGESNQPQHF. DNA of the CDR3: TGTGCCAGCAGCCCTGGAGAGTCGAATCAGCCCCAGCATTTT. The full variable domain, its missing parts supplied by reference TRBV7-9 and TRBJ1-5, is DTGVSQNPRHKITKRGQNVTFRCDPISEHNRLYWYRQTLGQGPEFLTYFQNEAQLEKSRLLSDRFSAERPKGSFSTLEIQRTEQGDSAMYLCASSPGESNQPQHFGDGTRLSIL.